These 25 T cell receptor beta chains were all obtained from the same sample, sequenced in a study of blood T cell repertoires in COVID-19. Generated by immunoSEQ multiplex PCR, the TCRdb table keeps only in-frame clones and is missing some. The table records about 280,000 clones, about nine tenths of them present only once. Material: peripheral blood. These receptors all come from a woman aged 40 to 49 who had recovered from COVID-19.

The chain has TRBV2 and TRBJ1-2; D is undetermined. V was clipped by 6 bases and J by 4 bases, with 3 bases between them. Germline-derived CDR1 and CDR2 are SNHLY and FYNNEI. The CDR3 has 10 residues. The CDR3 is CASRSYGYTF. CDR3 nucleotide sequence: TGTGCCAGCAGGAGCTATGGCTACACCTTC.

This clone was picked up one time. The chain employs TRBV5-1 and TRBJ2-7; 11 bases are a match to TRBD1. The CDR3 spans 15 residues. The V segment lost 0 bases and the J segment 2 bases; nucleotides outside the gene matches: 1. CDR1 and CDR2 from the germline V gene are SGHRS and YFSETQ. In nucleotides, the CDR3 is TGCGCCAGCAGCTTGGGGGGACAGGGGGCCTACGAGCAGTACTTC. Amino acid sequence: CASSLGGQGAYEQYF.

This sequence joins TRBV10-3 and TRBJ2-7; a weak D match, TRBD2 (7 bases). V was clipped by 0 bases and J by 2 bases, with 11 bases between them. Per germline, CDR1 ENHRY and CDR2 SYGVKD. This CDR3 spans 15 amino acids. This CDR3 reads CAISESGGATYEQYF. The CDR3 DNA follows: TGTGCCATCAGTGAGTCGGGGGGGGCCACCTACGAGCAGTACTTC.

The rearrangement links TRBV2 to TRBJ1-2; 10 bases match TRBD1. The CDR3 is 16 residues long. Germline V gene sequence: CDR1 SNHLY, CDR2 FYNNEI. The junction had 11 bases not matched to a gene; V was cut back by 6 bases and J by 4 bases. The CDR3 spells CASRPTGTGVAYGYTF. The CDR3 region has the DNA TGTGCCAGCAGACCCACCGGGACAGGGGTTGCCTATGGCTACACCTTC.

This sequence joins TRBV7-9 and TRBJ2-1; TRBD2 matches at 14 bases. The V segment lost 5 bases and the J segment 14 bases; nucleotides outside the gene matches: 11. Germline V gene lookup returns CDR1 SEHNR and CDR2 FQNEAQ (reference sequence). This CDR3 has 15 amino acids. In nucleotides, the CDR3 is TGTGCCAGCAGCCCGGGACTAGCGGGAGACCAAAACGAGTTCTTC. It translates to CASSPGLAGDQNEFF.

The gene calls are TRBV6-2 or TRBV6-3 and TRBJ2-1, with 7 bases matching TRBD2. This CDR3 has 19 residues. Unmatched junction bases numbered 20, after V lost 3 bases and J lost 6 bases. Germline V lookup: CDR1 MNHEY, CDR2 SVGEGT. The CDR3 coding sequence is TGTGCCAGCAGTTATGTAAGAGGAGTTGGCGGGAGTTACAGCAATGAGCAGTTCTTC. This codes for CASSYVRGVGGSYSNEQFF.

The chain couples TRBV30 to TRBJ1-1, with TRBD1 as a possible D gene (5 bases). CDR1 is GTSNPN and CDR2 is SVGIG in the germline V gene (reference sequence). Trimming pared 0 bases from V and 13 bases from J, leaving 18 bases between. The CDR3 has 13 residues. As DNA, the CDR3 is TGTGCCTGGAGTGTACGCGTTGACAGAGTAGGTTTCTTT. Its translation: CAWSVRVDRVGFF.

The DNA of the CDR3 is TGTGCCAGCAGTGCAGGGGACTCCTACGAGCAGTACTTC. Protein product: CASSAGDSYEQYF. This rearrangement joins TRBV2 to TRBJ2-7, with TRBD1 as a possible D gene (6 bases). Germline CDR1 and CDR2: SNHLY and FYNNEI. CDR3 length equals 13 residues. V was pared by 4 bases and J by 0 bases, with 7 bases between.

Here the CDR3 reads CASSLKQDEQFF. Written as DNA, the CDR3 is TGTGCCAGCAGCCTTAAACAGGATGAGCAGTTCTTC. The chain employs TRBV7-9 and TRBJ2-1; D is possibly TRBD1 (5 bases). In germline, CDR1 is SEHNR, CDR2 FQNEAQ (reference sequence). The V gene lost 5 bases and the J gene lost 8 bases, with 10 bases spanning the gap. The CDR3 is 12 amino acids.

The rearrangement uses TRBV7-9 and TRBJ1-1; 11 nucleotides match TRBD1. After removal of 4 bases from V and 6 bases from J, the junction contained 4 bases not matched to a gene. CDR1 SEHNR and CDR2 FQNEAQ come from the germline V gene (reference sequence). The CDR3 is 14 residues long. The CDR3 DNA follows: TGTGCCAGCAGCTGGGGACAGGGGGAGTCTGAAGCTTTCTTT. The encoded protein is CASSWGQGESEAFF. The whole variable domain, remainder taken from reference TRBV7-9 and TRBJ1-1, is DTGVSQNPRHKITKRGQNVTFRCDPISEHNRLYWYRQTLGQGPEFLTYFQNEAQLEKSRLLSDRFSAERPKGSFSTLEIQRTEQGDSAMYLCASSWGQGESEAFFGQGTRLTVV.

The chain links TRBV5-1 to TRBJ2-3; D ambiguous. The length of the CDR3 is 14 residues. CDR1 is SGHRS, CDR2 YFSETQ, per germline. Between the trimmed V and J ends, which lost 4 bases and 3 bases, there was a span of 12 bases. The CDR3 nucleotides are TGCGCCAGCAGCCCCGGTCCGATGACAGATACGCAGTATTTT. This sequence encodes CASSPGPMTDTQYF.

This clone was counted a few times. The gene calls are TRBV5-4 and TRBJ1-6, with a possible D match to TRBD1 (6 bases). Germline assignment: CDR1 SGHNT and CDR2 YYREEE (reference sequence). V lost 0 bases and J 7 bases, leaving 11 bases between the germline ends. This CDR3 spans 15 amino acids. The CDR3, as DNA: TGTGCCAGCAGCTTGGTAGCTACAGGGAATTCACCCCTCCACTTT. Protein: CASSLVATGNSPLHF.

The V gene is TRBV5-4, the J gene TRBJ2-2, with 8 bases fitting TRBD2. V dropped 0 bases and J dropped 5; count of bases not matched to a gene: 6. The CDR3 length is 16 residues. Germline CDR1 is SGHNT and CDR2 is YYREEE (reference sequence). The CDR3: CASSLGREGPTGELFF. The CDR3 region has the DNA TGTGCCAGCAGCTTGGGTCGGGAGGGCCCGACCGGGGAGCTGTTTTTT.

This chain connects TRBV24-1 to TRBJ2-2, with D possibly being TRBD2 (6 bases). This CDR3 region has 14 residues. Germline-derived CDR1 and CDR2 are KGHDR and SFDVKD. Trimming removed 9 bases from V and 3 bases from J, with 13 bases in between. The CDR3 DNA reads TGTGCCACCGCTCCCGGGAGTTACACCGGGGAGCTGTTTTTT. Translating it yields CATAPGSYTGELFF.

V and J are TRBV7-6 and TRBJ2-5; TRBD1 agrees at 7 bases. The length of the CDR3 is 14 residues. In germline, CDR1 is SGHVS, CDR2 FNYEAQ. J lost 3 bases, V lost 4 bases, and 5 bases had no gene match. As DNA, the CDR3 is TGTGCCAGCAGCTACACGGGACAGAAAGAGACCCAGTACTTC. Its translation is CASSYTGQKETQYF.

This chain's CDR3 is CAIRSGTSADEQYF. The CDR3 nucleotides are TGTGCCATCAGGTCCGGGACTAGTGCAGACGAGCAGTACTTC. V gene TRBV10-3 combines with J gene TRBJ2-7; 8 bases fit TRBD2. CDR3 length equals 14 residues. Germline CDR1 reads ENHRY; CDR2 reads SYGVKD. With 6 bases clipped from V and 5 bases from J, the junction kept 9 bases outside the gene matches.

The J gene is TRBJ2-5, the V gene TRBV3-1 (or the pseudogene TRBV3-2); weak D call: TRBD2 (6 bases). Between the trimmed V and J ends, which lost 4 bases and 4 bases, there was a span of 7 bases. CDR1 is LGHDT and CDR2 is YNNKEL in the germline V gene (reference sequence). This CDR3 is 12 amino acids long. This CDR3 reads CASSRDLETQYF. The DNA of the CDR3 is TGTGCCAGCAGCCGGGACTTAGAGACCCAGTACTTC.

This chain uses TRBV14 with TRBJ2-1; TRBD2 agrees at 9 bases. The J segment lost 0 bases and the V segment lost 6 bases, leaving 3 bases of the junction unmatched. The length of the CDR3 is 15 residues. The germline V gene encodes CDR1 SGHDN and CDR2 FVKESK. The CDR3 coding sequence is TGTGCCAGCAGAAGTAGCGGGAGCTCCTACAATGAGCAGTTCTTC. Its translation: CASRSSGSSYNEQFF.

This rearrangement joins TRBV7-3 to TRBJ2-1; 9 bases are a match to TRBD2. Losses at the gene ends were 4 bases for V and 7 bases for J; bases not matched to a gene: 5. The germline V gene has CDR1 SGHTA and CDR2 FQGTGA. This CDR3 has 14 amino acids. CDR3 region: CASSSAGGLNEQFF. The CDR3 DNA is TGTGCCAGCAGCTCAGCGGGAGGTTTGAATGAGCAGTTCTTC.

The chain links TRBV4-1 to TRBJ2-2, with TRBD2 matching 9 bases. V lost 1 base to trimming and J lost 0 bases; unmatched junction nucleotides: 6. In germline, CDR1 is MGHRA, CDR2 YSYEKL. This CDR3 has 18 residues. CDR3 sequence (DNA): TGCGCCAGCAGCCAAGGAGGAGCGGGAGGATCGAACACCGGGGAGCTGTTTTTT. It is translated as CASSQGGAGGSNTGELFF.

V usage is TRBV18 and J usage is TRBJ1-4, with a weak D call TRBD1 (5 bases). This CDR3 is built from 16 residues. CDR1 and CDR2 from the germline V gene are KGHSH and LQKENI. The ends were cut back, 3 bases at V and 0 bases at J, with 11 bases in the middle. The CDR3 nucleotides are TGTGCCAGCTCACCTTCCAGGGTGGCAACTAATGAAAAACTGTTTTTT. Encoded protein: CASSPSRVATNEKLFF.

This chain connects TRBV19 to TRBJ2-7; D possibly corresponds to TRBD2 (6 bases). V gave up 7 bases and J gave up 2 bases, with 15 bases separating them. The CDR3 is 14 amino acids. CDR1 is LNHDA, CDR2 SQIVND, per germline (reference sequence). The CDR3 coding sequence is TGTGCCAGTACCCTTAACTCGGGAGCCTACGAGCAGTACTTC. It is translated as CASTLNSGAYEQYF.

This clone appeared many times. The chain employs TRBV9 and TRBJ2-3; TRBD2 is a possible D gene (5 bases). The V and J ends lost 0 bases and 6 bases respectively, with 11 bases between them. Per germline, CDR1 SGDLS and CDR2 YYNGEE. This CDR3 is built from 14 residues. CDR3 bases: TGTGCCAGCAGCGTAGCGGGGAGTAAGGATACGCAGTATTTT. Encoded protein: CASSVAGSKDTQYF. The variable domain in full, with the rest retrieved from reference TRBV9 and TRBJ2-3, is DSGVTQTPKHLITATGQRVTLRCSPRSGDLSVYWYQQSLDQGLQFLIQYYNGEERAKGNILERFSAQQFPDLHSELNLSSLELGDSALYFCASSVAGSKDTQYFGPGTRLTVL.

The chain combines TRBV3-1 (or the pseudogene TRBV3-2) with TRBJ1-1, with D perhaps TRBD1 (5 bases). Germline assignment: CDR1 LGHDT and CDR2 YNNKEL (reference sequence). V lost 1 base and J lost 0, with 15 bases in between. This CDR3 has 17 amino acids. The CDR3 DNA sequence: TGTGCCAGCAGCCAAGCTACCGGGACTTCGATGAACACTGAAGCTTTCTTT. As protein: CASSQATGTSMNTEAFF.

This clone was seen a handful of times. This chain connects TRBV5-4 to TRBJ2-3, with 14 bases that match TRBD2. CDR3 size: 17 residues. The V gene's germline CDR1 is SGHNT and CDR2 YYREEE (reference sequence). V was pared by 4 bases and J by 0 bases, with 4 bases of the junction left unmatched. CDR3: CASSGTSGSGSTDTQYF. CDR3 DNA: TGTGCCAGCAGCGGGACTAGCGGGAGTGGGAGCACAGATACGCAGTATTTT.